This TCR beta chain was captured in a study of blood T cell repertoires in COVID-19. Turning to the study itself: Acute-phase and convalescent COVID-19 samples originated in the United States, Italy and Spain. In each case, the material was cDNA or gDNA derived from T cells, B-cell-depleted T cells, or PBMCs.

Methods used by the authors: Amplification of reference gene primers was used by the study to estimate nucleated cell counts. Method: immunoSEQ multiplex PCR; TCRdb's copy keeps in-frame clones and lacks some. V, J and clone size were drawn from that table, and D and trimming were deduced from the DNA. The sample has 180,000 or so clones, around 83% seen once. Looked up from germline, CDR1 is SGHTA and CDR2 is FQGTGA. The ends lost 5 bases at V and 3 bases at J; junction bases unmatched: 4. CDR3 length: 13 residues. Participant age was roughly 18 to 89 years, and participants resided in about two dozen US areas. This clone turned up a few times. Within the sample, other DNA sequences also encode this same CDR3.

The rearrangement uses TRBV7-3 and TRBJ2-7; the match to TRBD2 covers 7 bases. Material: PBMCs or T cells enriched from blood (not recorded which). The clonotype originates from a woman between 50 and 59 years old in a cohort exposed to, infected with or recovered from COVID-19 (not recorded which). CDR3 coding DNA: TGTGCCAGCAGCCCAGGACTAGGCTACGAGCAGTACTTC. Protein sequence: CASSPGLGYEQYF.